These T cell receptor beta chains were read from a single sample in a study of CD8 T cells in ankylosing spondylitis. Using its own MiXCR run on the 5' RACE reads, TCRdb lists one record per CDR3 protein. The data contain approximately 46,000 distinct CDR3 sequences, about 11% of them seen just once; the ten biggest clones take up about 1.4%. Sequencing was carried out using blood, either unsorted or a sorted T cell fraction (not recorded which). These receptors were taken from a male donor with ankylosing spondylitis or in good health (not recorded which). Each CDR3 is given with its conserved first and last residue. The D gene is left open where the match is weak. Where a row states a size, it is once, few, many or the class of an expanded clone; other rows omit it.

size: NA; V: TRBV7-9; J: TRBJ1-1; D: TRBD1; CDR3: CASSLDGGQGNTEAFF; DNA: TGTGCCAGCAGCTTAGATGGGGGACAGGGTAACACTGAAGCTTTCTTT
size: many; V: TRBV5-1; J: TRBJ1-2; D: TRBD1; CDR3: CASSLGTGSYGYTF; DNA: TGCGCCAGCAGTCTTGGGACAGGAAGCTATGGCTACACCTTC
size: NA; V: TRBV7-2; J: TRBJ2-7; D: NA; CDR3: CASSQAAGAPLEQYF; DNA: TGTGCCAGCAGCCAGGCGGCGGGGGCGCCCCTGGAGCAGTACTTC
size: many; V: TRBV4-2; J: TRBJ1-1; D: TRBD1; CDR3: CASSQDLGQYTEAFF; DNA: TGTGCCAGCAGCCAAGACCTGGGACAGTACACTGAAGCTTTCTTT
size: many; V: TRBV3-1; J: TRBJ2-2; D: TRBD2; CDR3: CASSQGSGGVTSTGELFF; DNA: TGTGCCAGCAGCCAAGGTAGCGGGGGGGTGACGAGCACCGGGGAGCTGTTTTTT
size: NA; V: TRBV20-1; J: TRBJ2-5; D: NA; CDR3: CSARLGSMYQETQYF; DNA: TGCAGTGCTAGATTGGGCTCAATGTACCAAGAGACCCAGTACTTC
size: NA; V: TRBV18; J: TRBJ2-7; D: NA; CDR3: CASAPSASYEQYF; DNA: TGTGCCAGCGCACCCTCAGCCTCCTACGAGCAGTACTTC
size: many; V: TRBV29-1; J: TRBJ2-7; D: NA; CDR3: CSPQTDVYEQYF; DNA: TGCAGCCCCCAAACTGACGTCTACGAGCAGTACTTC
size: few; V: TRBV11-2; J: TRBJ2-1; D: TRBD2; CDR3: CASSPEGLAGGHEQFF; DNA: TGTGCCAGCAGCCCGGAAGGGCTAGCGGGGGGGCATGAGCAGTTCTTC
size: many; V: TRBV12-3/TRBV12-4; J: TRBJ1-2; D: NA; CDR3: CASSLSRIYGYTF; DNA: TGTGCCAGCAGTTTAAGTAGGATCTATGGCTACACCTTC
size: many; V: TRBV5-1; J: TRBJ2-7; D: TRBD1; CDR3: CASSTGTGESSYEQYF; DNA: TGCGCCAGCAGCACCGGGACAGGGGAGAGCTCCTACGAGCAGTACTTC
size: NA; V: TRBV2; J: TRBJ2-2; D: TRBD1; CDR3: CVSSDRGIRNTGELFF; DNA: TGTGTCAGCAGTGACAGGGGGATACGGAACACCGGGGAGCTGTTTTTT
size: NA; V: TRBV7-2; J: TRBJ1-2; D: NA; CDR3: CASRDWTGANYGYTF; DNA: TGTGCCAGCCGGGACTGGACTGGAGCTAACTATGGCTACACCTTC
size: NA; V: TRBV2; J: TRBJ2-5; D: TRBD1; CDR3: CASSRGRGETQYF; DNA: TGTGCCAGCAGCAGGGGGCGTGGAGAGACCCAGTACTTC
size: NA; V: TRBV3-1; J: TRBJ2-2; D: NA; CDR3: CASSQDRLGEQNTGELFF; DNA: TGTGCCAGCAGCCAAGATCGTCTGGGAGAACAGAACACCGGGGAGCTGTTTTTT
size: few; V: TRBV5-1; J: TRBJ2-2; D: NA; CDR3: CASRLGENPNTGELFF; DNA: TGCGCCAGCAGATTGGGGGAGAACCCGAACACCGGGGAGCTGTTTTTT
size: many; V: TRBV7-9; J: TRBJ2-4; D: NA; CDR3: CASSSYADGTKNIQYF; DNA: TGTGCCAGCAGCTCCTACGCGGATGGGACCAAAAACATTCAGTACTTC
size: many; V: TRBV18; J: TRBJ2-5; D: NA; CDR3: CASSLNRRGTQYF; DNA: TGTGCCAGCTCCCTGAACAGGAGGGGGACCCAGTACTTC
size: few; V: TRBV7-2; J: TRBJ2-3; D: NA; CDR3: CASSLWMGGDTQYF; DNA: TGTGCCAGCAGCTTATGGATGGGGGGAGATACGCAGTATTTT
size: many; V: TRBV12-3/TRBV12-4; J: TRBJ2-3; D: TRBD2; CDR3: CASSLGLAEGTDTQYF; DNA: TGTGCCAGCAGTCTCGGACTAGCGGAAGGCACAGATACGCAGTATTTT
size: many; V: TRBV4-2; J: TRBJ2-1; D: TRBD2; CDR3: CASSQDFLAGGHYSYNEQFF; DNA: TGTGCCAGCAGCCAAGATTTTCTAGCGGGGGGGCATTATTCCTACAATGAGCAGTTCTTC
size: NA; V: TRBV11-2; J: TRBJ2-4; D: NA; CDR3: CASRSATGDLAKNIQYF; DNA: TGTGCCAGCAGATCGGCGACAGGTGACCTAGCCAAAAACATTCAGTACTTC
size: few; V: TRBV7-2; J: TRBJ2-2; D: TRBD2; CDR3: CASSLALPTSGGVGELFF; DNA: TGTGCCAGCAGCTTAGCCCTTCCGACTAGCGGGGGTGTTGGGGAGCTGTTTTTT
size: few; V: TRBV7-9; J: TRBJ1-1; D: NA; CDR3: CASSSFQGNKEAFF; DNA: TGTGCCAGCAGCTCATTCCAGGGTAATAAAGAAGCTTTCTTT
size: many; V: TRBV6-2/TRBV6-3; J: TRBJ1-5; D: NA; CDR3: CASSYPVGGQPQHF; DNA: TGTGCCAGCAGTTACCCGGTAGGGGGTCAGCCCCAGCATTTT
size: many; V: TRBV5-1; J: TRBJ1-5; D: TRBD1; CDR3: CASSRTGDEGQPQHF; DNA: TGCGCCAGCAGCAGGACAGGGGACGAAGGTCAGCCCCAGCATTTT
size: many; V: TRBV9; J: TRBJ2-7; D: NA; CDR3: CASSVGDFGPYEQYF; DNA: TGTGCCAGCAGCGTAGGGGACTTCGGTCCCTACGAGCAGTACTTC
size: many; V: TRBV6-4; J: TRBJ2-2; D: NA; CDR3: CASSAGDTGELFF; DNA: TGTGCCAGCAGTGCGGGGGACACCGGGGAGCTGTTTTTT
size: many; V: TRBV4-1; J: TRBJ2-5; D: TRBD2; CDR3: CASSQLAGRETQYF; DNA: TGCGCCAGCAGCCAACTAGCGGGGAGAGAGACCCAGTACTTC
size: many; V: TRBV12-3/TRBV12-4; J: TRBJ2-7; D: TRBD1; CDR3: CASNDRDPSYEQYF; DNA: TGTGCCAGCAACGACAGGGATCCTTCCTACGAGCAGTACTTC